This T cell receptor beta chain was profiled in a study of CD8+ T cells in alopecia areata. Whole-study results and caveats: Clonality in lesional scalp, especially alopecia totalis/universalis, exceeded that of normal scalp.

Note on this clone: Its antigen is not identified.

Isolation of CD4+ and CD8+ T cells from PBMCs was achieved by sorting. Investigators isolated RNA and reverse transcribed it into cDNA to act as the sequencing template. The method was immunoSEQ multiplex PCR; TCRdb's version includes in-frame clones alone and lacks a portion of them. The repertoire includes roughly 140,000 clones, approximately 56% of them detected once, and approximately 34% sits in the top ten. Germline V gene sequence: CDR1 SQVTM, CDR2 ANQGSEA. The CDR3 contains 12 residues. V shed 8 bases and J 6 bases; nucleotides not matched to a gene: 8. This receptor was obtained from a human donor in good health. This chain links TRBV29-1 with TRBJ1-2; 8 bases are a match to TRBD1. The sample was CD8+ T cells sorted from blood. The CDR3 spells CSSGQGADGYTF. The CDR3 DNA reads as TGCAGCTCTGGGCAGGGGGCAGATGGCTACACCTTC.